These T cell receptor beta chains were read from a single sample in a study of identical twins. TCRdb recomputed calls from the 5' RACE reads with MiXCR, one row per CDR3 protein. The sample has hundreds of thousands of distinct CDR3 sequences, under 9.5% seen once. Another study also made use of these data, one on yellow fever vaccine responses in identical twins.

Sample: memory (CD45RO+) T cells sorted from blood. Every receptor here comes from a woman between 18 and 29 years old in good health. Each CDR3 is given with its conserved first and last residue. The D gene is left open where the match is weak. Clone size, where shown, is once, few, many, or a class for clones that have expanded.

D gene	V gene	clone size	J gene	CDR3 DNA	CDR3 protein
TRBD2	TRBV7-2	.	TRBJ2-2	TGTGCCAGCAGTTTGGTAGCGGGAAACACCGGGGAGCTGTTTTTT	CASSLVAGNTGELFF
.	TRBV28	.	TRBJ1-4	TGTGCCAGCAGCCAATGGGCTGGGGTGGCAGCTAATGAAAAACTGTTTTTT	CASSQWAGVAANEKLFF
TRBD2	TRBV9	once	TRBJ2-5	TGTGCCAGCAGCGTTCTGGGGCGGGGGGGGTACCAAGAGACCCAGTACTTC	CASSVLGRGGYQETQYF
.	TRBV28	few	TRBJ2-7	TGTGCCAGCAGTTTATTGGGTAGCGGTAGCTCCTACGAGCAGTACTTC	CASSLLGSGSSYEQYF
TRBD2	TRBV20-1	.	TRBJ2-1	TGCAGTGCTTTCGGACTAGCGGGCAATGAGCAGTTCTTC	CSAFGLAGNEQFF
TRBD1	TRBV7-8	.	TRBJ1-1	TGTGCCAGCAGCACGACGACAGGGGCATCGAACACTGAAGCTTTCTTT	CASSTTTGASNTEAFF
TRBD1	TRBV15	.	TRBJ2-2	TGTGCCACCAGCAGAGGACAGGGTGGAACCGGGGAGCTGTTTTTT	CATSRGQGGTGELFF
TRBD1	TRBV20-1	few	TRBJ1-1	TGCAGTGCCGGACAGGGGGCTGACACTGAAGCTTTCTTC	CSAGQGADTEAFF
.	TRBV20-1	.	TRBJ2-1	TGCAGTGCTAGAGCCCAGACTACCATCTCCTACAATGAGCAGTTCTTC	CSARAQTTISYNEQFF
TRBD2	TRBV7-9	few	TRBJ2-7	TGTGCCAGCAGCTTAGGGGACCGCGGGGGCGAGCAGTACTTC	CASSLGDRGGEQYF
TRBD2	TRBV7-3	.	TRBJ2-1	TGTGCCAGCAGCCCGGGACTAGCGAGGCGCAATGAGCAGTTCTTC	CASSPGLARRNEQFF
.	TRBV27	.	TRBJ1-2	TGTGCCAGCAGTTTAATGGGGAACTATGGCTACACCTTC	CASSLMGNYGYTF
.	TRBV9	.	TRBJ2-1	TGTGCCAGCAGCACGACAGGTGGGAGTATCTACAATGAGCAGTTCTTC	CASSTTGGSIYNEQFF
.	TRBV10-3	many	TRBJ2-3	TGTGCCATCACTGACTCCCGGGGCCCAGATACGCAGTATTTT	CAITDSRGPDTQYF
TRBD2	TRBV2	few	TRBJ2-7	TGTGCCAGCAGTGTGTCCGCCGCCGGGGGACTAGCGGGCTACGAGCAGTACTTC	CASSVSAAGGLAGYEQYF
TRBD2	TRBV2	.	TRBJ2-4	TGTGCCAGCACCCGGGCGGGGGAAGGAAACATTCAGTACTTC	CASTRAGEGNIQYF
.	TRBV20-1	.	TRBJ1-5	TGCAGTGCTAAAATAGAGGCAAGCAATCAGCCCCAGCATTTT	CSAKIEASNQPQHF
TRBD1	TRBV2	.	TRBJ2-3	TGTGCCAGCAGTGACCTAGGTACAGGGGCCGCAGATACGCAGTATTTT	CASSDLGTGAADTQYF
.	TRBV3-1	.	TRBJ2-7	TGTGCCAGCAGCCAAGACTATCTGAGGCGGGAAAGGGAGCAGTACTTC	CASSQDYLRREREQYF
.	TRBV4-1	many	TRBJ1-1	TGCGCCAGCAGCCAAGACGGTGGGGTAGCTGAAGCTTTCTTT	CASSQDGGVAEAFF
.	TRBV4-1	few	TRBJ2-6	TGCGCCAGCAGCCAAGGGGCTTTCTATGGGGCCAACGTCCTGACTTTC	CASSQGAFYGANVLTF
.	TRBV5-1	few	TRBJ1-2	TGCGCCAGCAGCTTGGAAGGGGTCCAGGGCTACACCTTC	CASSLEGVQGYTF
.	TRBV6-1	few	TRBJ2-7	TGTGCCAGCAGTGAAGCACGGGGCGGCCACGAGCAGTACTTC	CASSEARGGHEQYF
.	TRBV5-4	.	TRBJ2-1	TGTGCCAGCAGCTTGGCCACCCAGGGCTCCTACAATGAGCAGTTCTTC	CASSLATQGSYNEQFF
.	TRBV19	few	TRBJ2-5	TGTGCCAGTAGTATAGGGCTTGAACAAGAGACCCAGTACTTC	CASSIGLEQETQYF
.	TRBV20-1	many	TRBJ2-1	TGCAGTGCTAGAGAAGCGGAGCCTTACAATGAGCAGTTCTTC	CSAREAEPYNEQFF
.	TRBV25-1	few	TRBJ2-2	TGTGCCAGCAGAGAACAGGGAAACACCGGGGAGCTGTTTTTT	CASREQGNTGELFF
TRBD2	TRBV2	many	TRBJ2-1	TGTGCCAGCAGAGAAAGTGGGCCTAGCGGATACTACAATGAGCAGTTCTTC	CASRESGPSGYYNEQFF
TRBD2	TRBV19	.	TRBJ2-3	TGTGCCAGTAGTGCCCGTCCCAGCGGGGGAACAGATACGCAGTATTTT	CASSARPSGGTDTQYF
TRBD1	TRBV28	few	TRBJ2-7	TGTGCCAGCAGGCCTGGGACAGGGGGTTCGACCTACGAGCAGTACTTC	CASRPGTGGSTYEQYF
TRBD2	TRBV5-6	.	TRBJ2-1	TGTGCCAGCAGCGTAACTAGCGGGGGGCTTTTCGAGCAGTTCTTC	CASSVTSGGLFEQFF
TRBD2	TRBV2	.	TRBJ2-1	TGTGCCAGCAGTGATTGGGCCGCGCTAGCGGGAGGGCCCTACAATGAGCAGTTCTTC	CASSDWAALAGGPYNEQFF
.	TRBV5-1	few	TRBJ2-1	TGCGCCAGCAGCTTGCTAACTAGCAACCGCAATGAGCAGTTCTTC	CASSLLTSNRNEQFF
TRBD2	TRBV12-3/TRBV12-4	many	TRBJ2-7	TGTGCCAGCAGTTTGTCCCGGGGTAGCGGGAGAAACGAGCAGTACTTC	CASSLSRGSGRNEQYF
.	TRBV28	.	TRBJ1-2	TGTGCCAGCAGACCTGACAGGTCCCCAAACCCTCATGGCTACACCTTC	CASRPDRSPNPHGYTF
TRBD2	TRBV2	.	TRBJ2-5	TGTGCCAGCAGATCTCAAGCGGGAGGCGGAGAGACCCAGTACTTC	CASRSQAGGGETQYF
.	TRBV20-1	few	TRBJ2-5	TGCAGTGCTCCCATCGGGATCGAAGAGACCCAGTACTTC	CSAPIGIEETQYF
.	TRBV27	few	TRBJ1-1	TGTGCCAGCAGTTTATCCGAGAGGGTCACTGAAGCTTTCTTT	CASSLSERVTEAFF
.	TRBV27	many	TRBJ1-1	TGTGCCAGCAGTTGGAAGGGGCTGAACACTGAAGCTTTCTTT	CASSWKGLNTEAFF
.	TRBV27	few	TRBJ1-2	TGTGCCAGCAGTTTTTGGGTCGAGGGGGGCTACACCTTC	CASSFWVEGGYTF
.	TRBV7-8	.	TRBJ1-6	TGTGCCAGCAGCTTAGACTCACCCCTCCACTTT	CASSLDSPLHF
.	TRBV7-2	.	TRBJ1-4	TGTGCCAGCAGCGCCCTTCCCCGAGGAGGGGAAAAACTGTTTTTT	CASSALPRGGEKLFF
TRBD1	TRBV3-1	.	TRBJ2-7	TGTGCCAGCAGCCAAGTGGCAGGGGGCGACGAGCAGTACTTC	CASSQVAGGDEQYF
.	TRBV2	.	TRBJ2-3	TGTGCCAGCAGGGTTCGGCCTTCCGGGGAGTCGTATTTT	CASRVRPSGESYF
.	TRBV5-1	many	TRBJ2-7	TGCGCCAGCAGCCCCAGTCGGTCCGGGATTTACGAGCAGTACTTC	CASSPSRSGIYEQYF
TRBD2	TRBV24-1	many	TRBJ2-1	TGTGCCACCAGGGGGACTAGCGGGGGTAATGAGCAGTTCTTC	CATRGTSGGNEQFF